The 5 T cell receptor beta chains given below trace back to one sample, sequenced in a study of T cell repertoires in cytomegalovirus infection (dated by TCRdb to the late 2010s). Their target antigens are unknown. The sample's treatment or condition label, in plain terms: in vitro stimulation with specific CMV peptide epitopes to enrich CMV-specific T cells. The instrument given in TCRdb is Illumina HiSeq 1500. TCRdb took the public reads, trimmed them with fastp at Q25, ran MiXCR for clone calling and kept in-frame beta chains. Under each unique CDR3 protein, matching rows form one entry showing the most common genes and DNA. This sample has about 900,000 distinct CDR3 sequences in its table, and 31% of those were observed once. The ten most abundant clones make up 13% of the sample. This sample comprised cultured CD8+ T cells from PBMCs, obtained from culture after CMV antigen stimulation. The receptors shown here come from a human donor in good health (CMV status not recorded). Some clones in this sample may be carry-over from other donors' samples.

This clonotype was observed a handful of times. This rearrangement joins TRBV7-9 to TRBJ2-7, with TRBD1 as a possible D gene (6 bases). The CDR3 covers 16 residues. Per germline, CDR1 SEHNR and CDR2 FQNEAQ (reference sequence). The CDR3 DNA follows: TGTGTCAGCAGCACCGGGACATACGATAGCTCCTACGAGCAGTACGTC. It is translated as CVSSTGTYDSSYEQYV.

This clonotype was seen more than once but under ten times. The chain employs TRBV27 and TRBJ1-5; 9 positions match TRBD1. Germline loops: CDR1 MNHEY, CDR2 SMNVEV (reference sequence). Trimming removed 5 bases from V and 6 bases from J; junction bases left unmatched: 5. The CDR3 loop spans 14 amino acids. CDR3 sequence reads: CASSGTGSRQPQHF. Written as DNA, the CDR3 is TGTGCCAGCAGTGGGACAGGGTCTCGTCAGCCCCAGCATTTT.

At least ten counts were recorded for this clonotype. V and J are TRBV7-9 and TRBJ1-1; 9 bases align to TRBD1. The length of the CDR3 is 14 residues. The germline V gene encodes CDR1 SEHNR and CDR2 FQNEAQ (reference sequence). The J segment lost 5 bases and the V segment lost 5 bases, leaving 6 bases of the junction unmatched. The CDR3 DNA sequence: TGTGCCAGCAGCCCCGGGACAGGGATGACTGAAGCTTTCTTT. Residues: CASSPGTGMTEAFF. The whole variable domain, remainder taken from reference TRBV7-9 and TRBJ1-1, is DTGVSQNPRHKITKRGQNVTFRCDPISEHNRLYWYRQTLGQGPEFLTYFQNEAQLEKSRLLSDRFSAERPKGSFSTLEIQRTEQGDSAMYLCASSPGTGMTEAFFGQGTRLTVV.

This chain connects TRBV27 to TRBJ2-7; D might be TRBD2 (5 bases). The CDR3 sequence is 16 residues long. V gave up 5 bases and J gave up 2 bases, with 19 bases separating them. Germline V gene lookup returns CDR1 MNHEY and CDR2 SMNVEV (reference sequence). CDR3 DNA: TGTGCCAGCAGTCCGTATGGAGCGGAACTTCCCTACGAGCAGTACTTC. Amino acid sequence: CASSPYGAELPYEQYF.

This clonotype has only a few counts. The genes are TRBV6-2 or TRBV6-3 and TRBJ2-7, with D perhaps TRBD1 or TRBD2 (7 bases each). CDR3 length: 14 amino acids. Germline V gene sequence: CDR1 MNHEY, CDR2 SVGEGT. Deletions cut 4 bases from V and 10 bases from J, with 20 bases between. The CDR3, as DNA: TGTGCCAGCAGTTTTCGGGACAGCGGACTAGACCAGTACGTC. Translating gives CASSFRDSGLDQYV.